Included here is one T cell receptor beta chain sequence, with context. The sample is drawn from a study of T cell responses to AZD1222 COVID-19 vaccine. Trimming stripped 4 bases from V and 7 bases from J, with 10 bases between. The CDR3 runs to 12 residues. CDR1 and CDR2 (germline): SNHLY, FYNNEI. Sequencing used immunoSEQ multiplex PCR; TCRdb keeps in-frame clones, though not all of them. Found here are fewer than 200,000 clones, around nine tenths of them singletons; the top ten hold around 4.5%. This rearrangement joins TRBV2 to TRBJ1-1; no definite D call. The specimen comprised peripheral blood, sampled 28 days after the second AZD1222 dose. The sequence derives from an adult who received the AZD1222 COVID-19 vaccine. The CDR3 loop is CASSGISNEAFF. The CDR3 DNA follows: TGTGCCAGCAGTGGGATCAGTAATGAAGCTTTCTTT.